This is a list of T cell receptor beta chains from one sample in a study of Tregs in tolerant kidney transplant recipients. Sequenced by immunoSEQ multiplex PCR; TCRdb stores in-frame clones only, minus some. The sample has over 70,000 clones, around 90% seen once; the top ten hold around 1.5%. The source material was CD4+ T cells from blood (PBMCs), sampled 24 months after the transplant. All receptors come from a human patient who received a combined kidney and bone marrow transplant. The T cells may come from the graft donor. Each CDR3 is given with its conserved first and last residue. A D gene is named only where the DNA matches it firmly.

J gene: TRBJ2-3
V gene: TRBV11-1
D gene: NA
CDR3 protein: CASSLGRGRVADTQYF
CDR3 DNA: TGTGCCAGCAGCTTAGGCCGCGGCAGGGTGGCAGATACGCAGTATTTT

J gene: TRBJ2-3
V gene: TRBV5-1
D gene: NA
CDR3 protein: CASSPGESSTDTQYF
CDR3 DNA: TGCGCCAGCAGCCCGGGGGAATCTAGCACAGATACGCAGTATTTT

J gene: TRBJ1-2
V gene: TRBV10-3
D gene: TRBD1
CDR3 protein: CAIKPGQGLNGYTF
CDR3 DNA: TGTGCCATCAAGCCGGGACAGGGATTGAATGGCTACACCTTC

J gene: TRBJ1-4
V gene: TRBV2
D gene: NA
CDR3 protein: CASNNGQGNEKLFF
CDR3 DNA: TGTGCCAGCAATAATGGGCAGGGTAATGAAAAACTGTTTTTT

J gene: TRBJ2-7
V gene: TRBV9
D gene: NA
CDR3 protein: CASSVDGHTYEQYF
CDR3 DNA: TGTGCCAGCAGCGTAGACGGACATACCTACGAGCAGTACTTC

J gene: TRBJ2-5
V gene: TRBV7-9
D gene: TRBD2
CDR3 protein: CASSLERGFPGDF
CDR3 DNA: TGTGCCAGCAGCTTGGAGCGGGGGTTTCCTGGGGACTTC

J gene: TRBJ2-4
V gene: TRBV4-1
D gene: NA
CDR3 protein: CASSQDGLMGAIRAKNIQYF
CDR3 DNA: TGCGCCAGCAGCCAAGATGGGTTGATGGGGGCAATCCGAGCCAAAAACATTCAGTACTTC

J gene: TRBJ2-2
V gene: TRBV7-9
D gene: NA
CDR3 protein: CASSLTGSDTGELFF
CDR3 DNA: TGTGCCAGCAGCTTAACAGGGTCGGACACCGGGGAGCTGTTTTTT

J gene: TRBJ2-1
V gene: TRBV14
D gene: TRBD2
CDR3 protein: CASSRKLAGGYNEQFF
CDR3 DNA: TGTGCCAGCAGCCGAAAACTAGCGGGGGGGTACAATGAGCAGTTCTTC

J gene: TRBJ2-7
V gene: TRBV6-5
D gene: TRBD1
CDR3 protein: CASSRDSPTYEQYF
CDR3 DNA: TGTGCCAGCAGTAGGGACAGTCCTACTTACGAGCAGTACTTC

J gene: TRBJ1-6
V gene: TRBV5-1
D gene: NA
CDR3 protein: CASSLWGNSYNSPLHF
CDR3 DNA: TGCGCCAGCAGCTTGTGGGGCAACTCCTATAATTCACCCCTCCACTTT

J gene: TRBJ2-7
V gene: TRBV13
D gene: NA
CDR3 protein: CASSLFSGTSIFHF
CDR3 DNA: TGTGCCAGCAGCCTTTTTTCCGGGACTTCCATCTTTCACTTC